The clone carrying this T cell receptor beta chain occurred once. Its antigen is undetermined. The data are from a study of regulatory and conventional T cells in RAG deficiency. The study's findings and limits: Omenn syndrome and CID/AS patients had around 100-fold fewer unique Treg TCR beta sequences, versus around 9.4-fold elsewhere. Shannon entropy was markedly lower and Simpson indices higher in RAG-deficient patients than control T-cell subsets.

Clones were sequenced by immunoSEQ multiplex PCR, and TCRdb holds only the in-frame ones, with some missing. The table lists roughly 30,000 clones, more than 90% of them singletons. J gave up 7 bases and V 4 bases, and 8 bases lay outside the gene matches. CDR3 length: 15 amino acids. The germline V gene encodes CDR1 SGHNT and CDR2 YYREEE (reference sequence). Conventional CD4+ T cells were sorted from blood as CD25-low CD127-high cells. These same records also appear under a second study, on regulatory T cells. That study adds: The PCR used 52 TRBV and 13 TRBJ primers. Skewed V and J usage and few unique V-J pairs marked patient repertoires, most in Tregs.

Sequencing input: CD25- CD4+ T cells sorted from blood. This TCR was recovered from a human donor in good health. The rearrangement uses TRBV5-4 and TRBJ1-4; the match to TRBD1 covers 9 bases. This chain's CDR3 is CASSGTGQGGEKLFF. Written as DNA, the CDR3 is TGTGCCAGCAGCGGTACGGGACAGGGAGGTGAAAAACTGTTTTTT.